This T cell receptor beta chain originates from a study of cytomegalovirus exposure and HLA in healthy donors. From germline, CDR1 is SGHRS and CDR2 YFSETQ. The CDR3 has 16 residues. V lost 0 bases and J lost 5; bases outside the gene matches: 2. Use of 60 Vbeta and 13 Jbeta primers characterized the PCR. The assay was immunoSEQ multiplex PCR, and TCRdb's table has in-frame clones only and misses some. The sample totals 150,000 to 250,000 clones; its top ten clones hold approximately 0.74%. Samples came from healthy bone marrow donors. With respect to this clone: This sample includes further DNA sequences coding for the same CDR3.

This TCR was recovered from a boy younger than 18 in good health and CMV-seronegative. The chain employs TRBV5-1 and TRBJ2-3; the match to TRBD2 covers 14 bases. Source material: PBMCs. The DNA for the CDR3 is TGCGCCAGCAGCTTGGAGGGACTAGCGGGGGTAGATACGCAGTATTTT. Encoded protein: CASSLEGLAGVDTQYF.